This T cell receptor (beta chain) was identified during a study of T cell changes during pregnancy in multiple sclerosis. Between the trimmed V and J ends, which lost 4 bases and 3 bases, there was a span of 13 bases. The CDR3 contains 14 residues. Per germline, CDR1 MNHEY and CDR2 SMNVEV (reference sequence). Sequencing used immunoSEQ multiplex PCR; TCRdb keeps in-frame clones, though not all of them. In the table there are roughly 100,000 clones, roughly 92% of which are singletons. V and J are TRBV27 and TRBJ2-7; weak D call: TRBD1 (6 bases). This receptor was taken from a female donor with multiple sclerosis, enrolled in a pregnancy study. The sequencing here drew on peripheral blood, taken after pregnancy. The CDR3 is CASSSRDTVYEQYF. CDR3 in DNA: TGTGCCAGCAGTTCTCGGGACACCGTCTACGAGCAGTACTTC.